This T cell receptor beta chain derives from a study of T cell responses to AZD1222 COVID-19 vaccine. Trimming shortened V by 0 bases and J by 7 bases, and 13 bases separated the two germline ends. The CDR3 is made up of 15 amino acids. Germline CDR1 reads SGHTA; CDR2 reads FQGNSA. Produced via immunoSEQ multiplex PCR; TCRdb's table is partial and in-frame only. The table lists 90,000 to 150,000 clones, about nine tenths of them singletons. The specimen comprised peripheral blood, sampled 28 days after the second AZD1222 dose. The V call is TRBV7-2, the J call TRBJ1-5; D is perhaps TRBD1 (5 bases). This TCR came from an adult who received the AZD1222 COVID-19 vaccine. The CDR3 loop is CASSLAPPGSQPQHF. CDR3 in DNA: TGTGCCAGCAGCTTAGCCCCCCCAGGGAGCCAGCCCCAGCATTTT.